This is a list of T cell receptor beta chains from one sample in a study of T cells in Graves' hyperthyroidism and ophthalmopathy. MiXCR, run by TCRdb on the multiplex PCR reads, gives a single entry per CDR3 protein. The repertoire consists of 750,000 to 950,000 distinct CDR3 sequences, with approximately 40% occurring once and the leading ten covering around 10%. Sequences were obtained from blood. Source of these receptors: a man aged 18-30 years with Graves' hyperthyroidism. The CDR3 runs from the conserved cysteine through the conserved F or W. A D gene is named only where the DNA matches it firmly. A clone size is listed for some rows: how often the clone was seen (once, few, many), or a class if it is expanded.

>-|TRBJ1-1|TRBV6-5|few
TGTGCCAGCAACTCCCGCAGATACACTGAAGCTTTCTTT
CASNSRRYTEAFF
>-|TRBJ2-7|TRBV12-3/TRBV12-4|-
TGTGCCAGCAGTGAAGCGGCTCATGAGCAGTACTTC
CASSEAAHEQYF
>-|TRBJ1-5|TRBV10-2|many
TGCGCCAGCAGTGAGCCGGCCCCCATGAATCAGCCCCAGCATTTT
CASSEPAPMNQPQHF
>TRBD2|TRBJ2-7|TRBV5-6|many
TGTGCCAGCAGCTCGACTAGCGGGGTATACGAGCAGTACTTC
CASSSTSGVYEQYF
>TRBD2|TRBJ2-5|TRBV10-3|few
TGTGCCATCAGTGAGTCGATGAATAGCGGGGTCCAAGAGACCCAGTACTTC
CAISESMNSGVQETQYF
>-|TRBJ1-6|TRBV10-3|-
TGTGCTCATAATGCAGGGTATAATTCACCCCTCCACTTT
CAHNAGYNSPLHF
>-|TRBJ2-5|TRBV7-9|-
TGTGCCAGCAGTTCCCCGACTACCCTCCAAGAGACCCAGTACTTC
CASSSPTTLQETQYF
>TRBD1|TRBJ1-5|TRBV19|many
TGTGCCAGTAGTAAGAGGGGGCCTCAGCCCCAGCATTTT
CASSKRGPQPQHF
>-|TRBJ2-7|TRBV20-1|-
TGCAGTGCCGAAGGGGGGTATAGTGCGTCCTACGAGCAGTACTTC
CSAEGGYSASYEQYF
>-|TRBJ1-1|TRBV6-6|many
TGTGCCAGCAAGGACCGGAGGGACACTGAAGCTTTCTTT
CASKDRRDTEAFF
>-|TRBJ2-5|TRBV12-3/TRBV12-4|many
TGTGCCAGCACCAGGACGGGCGGAGAGACCCAGTACTTC
CASTRTGGETQYF
>-|TRBJ1-3|TRBV12-3/TRBV12-4|-
TGTGCCAGCAGACCAGGTAGCTCTGGAAACACCATATATTTT
CASRPGSSGNTIYF
>TRBD1|TRBJ1-2|TRBV9|few
TGTGCCAGCAGTCCCCCGCCCCGGACAGGGGAGAACTATGGCTACACCTTC
CASSPPPRTGENYGYTF
>TRBD2|TRBJ2-5|TRBV10-3|-
TGTGCCAGCAGTGACCCGGGACTAGGACACCAAGAGACCCAGTACTTC
CASSDPGLGHQETQYF
>TRBD2|TRBJ2-6|TRBV4-1|-
TGCGCCAGCAGCCAAGATCGGGAGGGGGTCTACTCTTCTGTGGCCAACGTCCTGACTTTC
CASSQDREGVYSSVANVLTF
>-|TRBJ2-7|TRBV7-7|-
TGCGCCAGCAGCCAACTAGGAAACGACGAGCAGTACTTC
CASSQLGNDEQYF
>TRBD1|TRBJ1-2|TRBV19|-
TGTGCCAGTAGTCTGGACAGGGGGCGTTTTGAGGGCTACACCTTC
CASSLDRGRFEGYTF
>TRBD1|TRBJ2-7|TRBV15|-
TGTGCCACCAGCTTTGGACAGGGGAGCTACGAGCAGTACTTC
CATSFGQGSYEQYF
>TRBD1|TRBJ2-5|TRBV5-1|few
TGCGCCAGCAGCCAGACAGGGTGGGCAGAGACCCAGTACTTC
CASSQTGWAETQYF
>TRBD2|TRBJ2-5|TRBV7-2|-
TGTGCCAGCAGTTTAAGCGGGACCGGAAGCGAGACCCAGTACTTC
CASSLSGTGSETQYF
>TRBD2|TRBJ2-2|TRBV7-9|few
TGTGCCAGCAGCCGAGGACAGCGGGAGTACACCGGGGAGCTGTTTTTT
CASSRGQREYTGELFF
>TRBD1|TRBJ2-7|TRBV10-3|-
TGTGCCACCGAGACAGGGAACCCCTACGAGCAGTACTTC
CATETGNPYEQYF
>-|TRBJ2-7|TRBV7-9|-
TGCGCCAACAGCCAGGGACCGATAGGGGACCCAGCCGAGCAGTACTTC
CANSQGPIGDPAEQYF
>TRBD1|TRBJ2-7|TRBV7-9|-
TGTGCCAGCAGCTCTCCTCAGGGAGGGACAGGGCTTTACGAGCAGTACTTC
CASSSPQGGTGLYEQYF
>-|TRBJ2-5|TRBV7-6|-
TGTGCCAGCAGCTTCGATATGGGGGAAGAGACCCAGTACTTC
CASSFDMGEETQYF
>-|TRBJ2-5|TRBV20-1|-
TGCAGTGCCCGCGGGCGGGGCCAAGAGACCCAGTACTTC
CSARGRGQETQYF
>-|TRBJ1-2|TRBV13|once
TGTGCCAGCAGCGGGGCCCGTAATGGGTATGGCTACACCTTC
CASSGARNGYGYTF
>TRBD2|TRBJ2-7|TRBV20-1|few
TGCAGGTCGGTCGCGGGAGGAACCTACGAGCAGTACTTC
CRSVAGGTYEQYF
>-|TRBJ2-2|TRBV20-1|-
TGCAGTGCTAGAGTGTCCCGAAACACCGGGGAGCTGTTTTTT
CSARVSRNTGELFF
>-|TRBJ1-2|TRBV7-9|-
TGTGCCAGCAGCTTGCCTGACGTATGGAACTATGGCTACACCTTC
CASSLPDVWNYGYTF
>-|TRBJ2-2|TRBV6-4|-
TGTGCCAGCAGCAACCACGGGGAGCTGTTTTTT
CASSNHGELFF
>TRBD1|TRBJ2-7|TRBV7-8|many
TGTGCCGTCGGACAGGCCGGGACCTACGAGCAGTACTTC
CAVGQAGTYEQYF
>-|TRBJ1-5|TRBV7-2|-
TGTGCCAGCCGGGGGCACAGGAACAATCAGCCCCAGCATTTT
CASRGHRNNQPQHF
>TRBD2|TRBJ2-7|TRBV7-2|-
TGTGCCAGCAGCGGGACTATGGTCGAGCAGTACTTC
CASSGTMVEQYF
>TRBD1|TRBJ1-2|TRBV10-3|-
TGTGCCATCAGAGGACAGGGCGACTATGGCTACACCTTC
CAIRGQGDYGYTF
>TRBD1|TRBJ1-1|TRBV10-3|few
TGTGCCATCAGTGACGGACAGGGGCAGGGTACTGAAGCTTTCTTT
CAISDGQGQGTEAFF
>-|TRBJ1-2|TRBV15|many
TGTGCCACCAGCAGAGATCTTAGGGGGGATGGCTACACCTTC
CATSRDLRGDGYTF
>-|TRBJ2-2|TRBV24-1|many
TGTGCCACCAGTGACCTAGACGGGCCCGGGGAGCTGTTTTTT
CATSDLDGPGELFF